The text below deals with one T cell receptor (beta chain). Its matching antigen is unknown. This record comes from a study of post-analysis software for immune sequencing data. CDR3 size: 13 residues. The germline V gene encodes CDR1 SGHDT and CDR2 YYEEEE. Study-wide results and limits: TRBV segments more frequent in patients than in controls numbered several and included TRBV5-6, TRBV5-1 and TRBV20-1.

Unique molecular identifiers had been added to the TCR beta cDNA libraries. TCRdb called the PCR reads again in MiXCR, with one record for every CDR3 protein. The table records approximately 250,000 distinct CDR3 sequences, 36% of them present only once. The source is a girl aged 10 to 17 with multiple sclerosis. The rearrangement links TRBV5-6 to TRBJ2-4, with 7 bases that match TRBD1. The J call could be wrong; TRBJ2-7 is a better fit for the DNA end. The sequencing input was blood. The CDR3 spells CASYRDSIYEQYF. The CDR3 nucleotides read TGTGCCAGCTACCGGGACAGCATATACGAGCAGTACTTC.